The T cell receptor (beta chain) described here comes from a study of blood T cell repertoires in COVID-19. Unmatched junction bases numbered 6, after V lost 4 bases and J lost 4 bases. Germline CDR1 is LGHNA and CDR2 is YSLEER. The CDR3 runs 15 residues. The assay was immunoSEQ multiplex PCR, and TCRdb's table has in-frame clones only and misses some. The data hold 130,000 to 150,000 clones, with 75% to 85% observed a single time. This TCR was recovered from a man aged 55 to 70 with active or convalescent COVID-19. The chain carries TRBV4-3 and TRBJ1-1; TRBD1 matches 10 bases. Sequenced material: peripheral blood. As DNA, the CDR3 is TGCGCCAGCAGCCGAGAGACAGGGGGCGCCACTGAAGCTTTCTTT. Amino acids: CASSRETGGATEAFF.